This T cell receptor beta chain was profiled in a study of T cells in Graves' hyperthyroidism and ophthalmopathy. RNA transcripts yielded amplified TCR beta CDR3 regions. An initial round of RT-PCR targeting the TCR CDR3 relied on the HTBI primer set. TCRdb itself ran the multiplex PCR reads through MiXCR, one entry per CDR3 protein. The table has 500,000 to 550,000 distinct CDR3 sequences, approximately 20% seen once. Clinicians diagnosed patients from clinical symptoms, serum thyroxine and TRAb, thyroid ultrasound and orbital computed tomography. Each 10 ml fresh peripheral blood draw supplied the PBMCs. Trimming cost V 0 bases and J 1 base, with 13 bases left between them. CDR1 is SGDLS and CDR2 is YYNGEE in the germline V gene. The CDR3 runs 16 residues.

The specimen was blood. This TCR came from a man aged 35-49 years with Graves' ophthalmopathy. V and J are TRBV9 and TRBJ2-5; a weak D match, TRBD1 (6 bases). The CDR3 loop reads CASSVGQAVTQETQYF. CDR3 bases: TGTGCCAGCAGCGTAGGACAGGCAGTCACCCAAGAGACCCAGTACTTC.